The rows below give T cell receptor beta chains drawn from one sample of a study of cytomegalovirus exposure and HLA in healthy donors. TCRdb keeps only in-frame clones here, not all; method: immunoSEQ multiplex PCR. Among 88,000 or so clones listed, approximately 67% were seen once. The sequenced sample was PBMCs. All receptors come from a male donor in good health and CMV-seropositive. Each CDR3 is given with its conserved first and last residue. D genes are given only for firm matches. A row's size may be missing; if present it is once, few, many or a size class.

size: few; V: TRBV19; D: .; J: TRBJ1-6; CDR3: CASSPPGGANSPLHF; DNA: TGTGCCAGTAGTCCGCCCGGCGGGGCCAATTCACCCCTCCACTTT
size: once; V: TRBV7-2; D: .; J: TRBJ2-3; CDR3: CASSFRRKEDTQYF; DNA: TGTGCCAGCAGCTTCCGGAGAAAGGAGGATACGCAGTATTTT
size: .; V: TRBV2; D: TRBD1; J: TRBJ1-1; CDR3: CASSSSHRGNTEAFF; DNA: TGTGCCAGCAGCTCCAGCCACAGGGGGAACACTGAAGCTTTCTTT
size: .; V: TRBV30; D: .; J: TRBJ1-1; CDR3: CAWSIWGGSAEAFF; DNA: TGTGCCTGGAGTATCTGGGGAGGATCGGCTGAAGCTTTCTTT
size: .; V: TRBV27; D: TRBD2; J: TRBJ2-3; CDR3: CASSFKGTSGGTDTQYF; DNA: TGTGCCAGCAGTTTTAAAGGGACTAGCGGGGGCACAGATACGCAGTATTTT
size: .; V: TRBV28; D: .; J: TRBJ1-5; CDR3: CASNTGGTYNQPQHF; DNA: TGTGCCAGCAACACAGGTGGTACTTACAATCAGCCCCAGCATTTT
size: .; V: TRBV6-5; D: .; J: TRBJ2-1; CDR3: CASSYSRYRSYNEQFF; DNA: TGTGCCAGCAGTTACTCGCGGTACAGGTCCTACAATGAGCAGTTCTTC
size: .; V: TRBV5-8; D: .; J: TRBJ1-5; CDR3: CASSSGIYSNQPQHF; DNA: TGTGCCAGCAGCTCCGGGATATATAGCAATCAGCCCCAGCATTTT
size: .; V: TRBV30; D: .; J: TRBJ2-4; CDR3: CAWSVQSNIQYF; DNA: TGTGCCTGGAGTGTACAATCTAACATTCAGTACTTC
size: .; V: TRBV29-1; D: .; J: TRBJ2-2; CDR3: CSVESGSGELFF; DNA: TGCAGCGTTGAGTCCGGGTCCGGGGAGCTGTTTTTT
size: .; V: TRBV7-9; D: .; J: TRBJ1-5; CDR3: CASSSQGNQPQHF; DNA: TGTGCCAGCAGCTCACAGGGAAATCAGCCCCAGCATTTT
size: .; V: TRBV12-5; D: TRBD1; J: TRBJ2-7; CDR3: CASAQGQGQVYEQYF; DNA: TGTGCTAGTGCTCAAGGACAGGGGCAGGTCTACGAGCAGTACTTC
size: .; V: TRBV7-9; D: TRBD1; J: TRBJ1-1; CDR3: CASSQTGAMNTEAFF; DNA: TGTGCCAGCAGCCAAACAGGGGCCATGAACACTGAAGCTTTCTTT
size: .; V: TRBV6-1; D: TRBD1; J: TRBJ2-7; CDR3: CAGRPGGSYEQYF; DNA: TGTGCCGGAAGACCAGGGGGCTCCTACGAGCAGTACTTC
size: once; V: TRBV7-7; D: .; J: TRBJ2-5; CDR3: CASSLDTTPGRTQYF; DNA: TGTGCTAGCAGCTTAGACACGACTCCCGGCCGGACCCAGTACTTC
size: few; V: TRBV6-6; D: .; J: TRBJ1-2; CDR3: CASSGRTDSYGYTF; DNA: TGTGCCAGCAGTGGGCGGACAGACTCATATGGCTACACCTTC
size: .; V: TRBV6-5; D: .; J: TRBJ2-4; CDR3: CASSYSIPGIIQYF; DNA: TGTGCCAGCAGTTACTCGATCCCAGGGATCATTCAGTACTTC
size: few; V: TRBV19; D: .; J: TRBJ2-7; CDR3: CASSYGTGSGEQYF; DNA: TGTGCCAGTAGCTACGGGACTGGGTCGGGCGAGCAGTACTTC
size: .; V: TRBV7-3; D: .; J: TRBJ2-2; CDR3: CASSALGRVDTGELFF; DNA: TGTGCCAGCAGCGCCCTAGGCAGGGTCGACACCGGGGAGCTGTTTTTT
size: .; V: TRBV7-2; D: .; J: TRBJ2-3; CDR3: CASSLGLTASGTDTQYF; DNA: TGTGCCAGCAGCTTAGGTTTAACGGCCAGCGGAACAGATACGCAGTATTTT
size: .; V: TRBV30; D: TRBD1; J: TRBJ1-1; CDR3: CAWSSQGANTEAFF; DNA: TGTGCCTGGAGTTCCCAGGGGGCAAACACTGAAGCTTTCTTT
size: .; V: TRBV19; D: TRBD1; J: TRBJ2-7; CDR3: CASSMGNDRVEQYF; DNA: TGTGCCAGTAGTATGGGGAACGACAGGGTCGAGCAGTACTTC
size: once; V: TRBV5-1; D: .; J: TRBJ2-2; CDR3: CASTVTGELFF; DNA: TGCGCCAGCACGGTAACCGGGGAGCTGTTTTTT
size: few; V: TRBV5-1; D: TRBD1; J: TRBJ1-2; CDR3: CASSLPGQGGFNYGYTF; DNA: TGCGCCAGCAGCCTACCGGGACAGGGGGGTTTCAACTATGGCTACACCTTC
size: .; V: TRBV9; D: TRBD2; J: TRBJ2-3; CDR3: CASSVEGGSGGTDTQYF; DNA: TGTGCCAGCAGCGTAGAAGGTGGTAGCGGGGGAACAGATACGCAGTATTTT
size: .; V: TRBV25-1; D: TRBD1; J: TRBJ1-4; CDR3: CASSEGTGVYSEKLFF; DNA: TGTGCCAGCAGTGAAGGGACAGGGGTATATAGTGAAAAACTGTTTTTT
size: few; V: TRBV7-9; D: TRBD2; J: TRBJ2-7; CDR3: CASSLSSGRITYEQYF; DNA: TGTGCCAGCAGCCTCAGTAGCGGGAGAATTACCTACGAGCAGTACTTC
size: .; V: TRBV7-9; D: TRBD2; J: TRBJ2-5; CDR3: CASSPGTSGGGRYF; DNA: TGTGCCAGCAGCCCCGGGACTAGCGGGGGAGGTCGGTACTTC
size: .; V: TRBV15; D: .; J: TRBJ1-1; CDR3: CATSRDRQGDTEAFF; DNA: TGTGCCACCAGCAGAGATAGGCAGGGCGACACTGAAGCTTTCTTT
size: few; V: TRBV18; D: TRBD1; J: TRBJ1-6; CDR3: CASSPTHDRVNSPLHF; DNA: TGTGCCAGCTCACCCACACATGACAGGGTTAATTCACCCCTCCACTTT
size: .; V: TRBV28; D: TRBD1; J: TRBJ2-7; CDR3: CASSPVITGGSYEQYF; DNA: TGTGCCAGCAGTCCGGTTATAACAGGGGGCTCCTACGAGCAGTACTTC
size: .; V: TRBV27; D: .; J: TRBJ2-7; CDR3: CASSQRAVNYEQYF; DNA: TGTGCCAGCAGTCAAAGAGCGGTCAACTACGAGCAGTACTTC
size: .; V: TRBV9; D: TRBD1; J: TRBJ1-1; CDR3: CASSVVGQGNTEAFF; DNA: TGTGCCAGCAGCGTAGTGGGACAGGGGAACACTGAAGCTTTCTTT
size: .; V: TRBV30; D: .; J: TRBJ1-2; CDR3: CACLPYTF; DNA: TGTGCCTGCCTCCCCTACACCTTC
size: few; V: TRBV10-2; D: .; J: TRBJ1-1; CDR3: CASSDSQGYNTEAFF; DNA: TGCGCCAGCAGTGATAGCCAGGGATATAACACTGAAGCTTTCTTT
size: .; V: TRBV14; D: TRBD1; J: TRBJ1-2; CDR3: CASSQGRTGGDYGYTF; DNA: TGTGCCAGCAGCCAAGGGCGGACAGGGGGCGACTATGGCTACACCTTC
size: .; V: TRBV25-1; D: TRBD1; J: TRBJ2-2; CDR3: CASSATGTAGGELFF; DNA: TGTGCCAGCAGTGCAACCGGGACAGCCGGCGGGGAGCTGTTTTTT
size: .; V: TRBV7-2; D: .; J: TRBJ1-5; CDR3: CASSFGGPGDQPQHF; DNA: TGTGCCAGCAGCTTCGGGGGGCCGGGGGATCAGCCCCAGCATTTT
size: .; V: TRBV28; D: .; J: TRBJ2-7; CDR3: CASTLPSSYEQYF; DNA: TGTGCCAGCACCCTACCGTCATCCTACGAGCAGTACTTC
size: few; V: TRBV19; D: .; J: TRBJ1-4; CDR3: CASRGRANEKLFF; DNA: TGTGCCAGTAGGGGCAGGGCTAATGAAAAACTGTTTTTT
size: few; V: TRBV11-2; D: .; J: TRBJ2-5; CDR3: CASSSERETQYF; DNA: TGTGCCAGCAGCTCCGAGAGGGAGACCCAGTACTTC
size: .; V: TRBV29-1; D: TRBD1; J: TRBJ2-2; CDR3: CSVGQGVGTGELFF; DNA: TGCAGCGTTGGGCAGGGGGTGGGCACCGGGGAGCTGTTTTTT
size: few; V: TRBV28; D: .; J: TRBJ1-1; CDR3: CASTEPSGDTEAFF; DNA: TGTGCCAGCACCGAACCATCCGGGGACACTGAAGCTTTCTTT
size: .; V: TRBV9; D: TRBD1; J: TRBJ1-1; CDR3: CASEPGTATNTEAFF; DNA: TGTGCCAGCGAGCCCGGGACAGCGACTAACACTGAAGCTTTCTTT
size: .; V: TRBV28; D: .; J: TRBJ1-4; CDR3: CASSSLSQARLFF; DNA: TGTGCCAGCAGTTCCCTTTCACAGGCAAGACTGTTTTTT
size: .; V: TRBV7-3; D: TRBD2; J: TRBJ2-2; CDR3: CASSNTFAIAGGPLTNTGELFF; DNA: TGTGCCAGCAGCAACACCTTTGCCATAGCGGGAGGGCCCCTTACGAACACCGGGGAGCTGTTTTTT